The entry below gives a single TCR beta chain sequence along with its context. The data belong to a study of T cell repertoires in aging, cancer and after chemotherapy. Study details: Donors were grouped into six age bands spanning 30 or younger through 70 or older. Paired samples before and after chemotherapy came from chronic lymphocytic leukemia patients on fludarabine- or bendamustine-based regimens.

A mixed TRB-A/B primer pool amplified rearranged TRB by multiplex touch-down PCR. TCRdb used MiXCR to reprocess the multiplex PCR reads, holding one entry per CDR3 protein. The data contain more than 6,000 distinct CDR3 sequences, under 25% of them singletons. TCR beta rearrangements were amplified from peripheral blood genomic DNA. Looked up from germline, CDR1 is MNHEY and CDR2 is SVGEGT. V dropped 3 bases and J dropped 3 bases, with 9 bases sitting between them. The CDR3 extends over 14 amino acids. Sequenced material: blood. The clonotype originates from a human donor with a blood cancer. The chain carries TRBV6-2 or TRBV6-3 and TRBJ1-5, with D possibly matching TRBD1 (5 bases). The CDR3 is CASSYGHHNQPQHF. CDR3 sequence (DNA): TGTGCCAGCAGTTATGGACACCACAATCAGCCCCAGCATTTT.